This entry is about one T cell receptor (beta chain). The PCR employed 60 Vbeta primers together with 13 Jbeta primers. Here immunoSEQ multiplex PCR was the method, and the copy in TCRdb shows in-frame clones only, minus some. The repertoire holds roughly 120,000 clones, with over 60% as singletons. The sample belongs to a study of cytomegalovirus exposure and HLA in healthy donors. This TCR came from a man younger than 40 in good health and CMV-seropositive. The sample comprised PBMCs.

The CDR3 sequence: CASSAGTLDTQYF. The CDR3 bases are TGTGCCAGCAGTGCAGGGACTCTAGATACGCAGTATTTT. The chain combines TRBV6-1 with TRBJ2-3; tentatively, D is TRBD2 (6 bases). Germline CDR1 is MNHNS and CDR2 is SASEGT. Trimming removed 4 bases at V and 5 bases at J, with 10 bases between. CDR3 length: 13 residues.